These 4 T cell receptor beta chains were sequenced from one sample in a study of T cells in Graves' hyperthyroidism and ophthalmopathy. Amplified TCR beta CDR3 regions derived from RNA transcripts. During a first-round RT-PCR of the TCR CDR3, the HTBI primer set was used. TCRdb re-derived calls from the multiplex PCR reads in MiXCR, one entry per CDR3 protein. The repertoire consists of 600,000 to 700,000 distinct CDR3 sequences, with just under 45% occurring once and the leading ten covering less than 9%. Sequenced material: peripheral blood or thyroid tissue (not recorded which). Every receptor here comes from an adult man with Graves' disease, either hyperthyroidism or ophthalmopathy (not recorded which).

CDR3 sequence (DNA): TGTGCCAGCAGCTTAGGCAGCGCGGGGGGCTATAGCAATCAGCCCCAGCATTTT. Translated: CASSLGSAGGYSNQPQHF. The gene calls are TRBV11-1 and TRBJ1-5; the D gene is possibly TRBD1 (6 bases). V lost 1 base and J 0 bases, leaving 16 bases between the germline ends. Germline-derived CDR1 and CDR2 are SGHAT and FQDESV (reference sequence). CDR3 length equals 18 residues.

This clonotype occurred a few times. The rearrangement joins TRBV7-2 to TRBJ2-7; TRBD2 is a possible D gene (5 bases). This CDR3 comprises 15 residues. The V and J ends lost 5 bases and 1 base respectively, with 15 bases between them. Germline CDR1 and CDR2: SGHTA and FQGNSA. The CDR3 loop is CASSRLDGKSYEQYF. The CDR3 DNA sequence: TGTGCCAGCAGCCGCCTCGACGGGAAATCCTACGAGCAGTACTTC.

The V call is TRBV6-5, the J call TRBJ1-4; TRBD1 matches at 7 bases. CDR3 length equals 15 residues. Germline CDR1 reads MNHEY; CDR2 reads SVGAGI. The trim removed 4 bases at V and 5 bases at J, leaving 7 bases unmatched. Here the CDR3 reads CASSSTDRTNEKLFF. The CDR3 DNA sequence: TGTGCCAGCAGTTCTACGGACAGGACGAATGAAAAACTGTTTTTT.

V gene TRBV29-1 combines with J gene TRBJ1-2, with TRBD1 matching 8 bases. The CDR3 has 14 residues. Germline V gene lookup returns CDR1 SQVTM and CDR2 ANQGSEA. CDR3 coding DNA: TGCAGACCTCCTCGACAGGGGAAAAACTATGGCTACACCTTC. Translated, it gives CRPPRQGKNYGYTF.